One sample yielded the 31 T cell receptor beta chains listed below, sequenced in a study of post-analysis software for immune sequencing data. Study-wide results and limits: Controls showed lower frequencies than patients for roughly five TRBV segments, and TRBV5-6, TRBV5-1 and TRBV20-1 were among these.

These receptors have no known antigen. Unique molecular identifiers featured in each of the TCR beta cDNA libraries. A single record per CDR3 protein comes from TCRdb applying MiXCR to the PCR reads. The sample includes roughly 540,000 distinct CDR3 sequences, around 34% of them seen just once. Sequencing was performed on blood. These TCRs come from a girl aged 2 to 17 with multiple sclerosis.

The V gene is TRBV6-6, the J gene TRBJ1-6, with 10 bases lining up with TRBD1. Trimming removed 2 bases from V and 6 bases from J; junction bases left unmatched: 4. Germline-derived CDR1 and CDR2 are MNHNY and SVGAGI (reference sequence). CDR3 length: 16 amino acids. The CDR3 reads CASSYPWTGGNSPLHF. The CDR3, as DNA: TGTGCCAGCAGTTACCCGTGGACAGGGGGTAATTCACCCCTCCACTTT.

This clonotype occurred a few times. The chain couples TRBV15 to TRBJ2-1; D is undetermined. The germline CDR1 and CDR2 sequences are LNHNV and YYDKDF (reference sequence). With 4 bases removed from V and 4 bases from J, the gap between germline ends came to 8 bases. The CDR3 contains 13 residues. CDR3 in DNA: TGTGCCACCAGCACCAAGACATACAATGAGCAGTTCTTC. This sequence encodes CATSTKTYNEQFF. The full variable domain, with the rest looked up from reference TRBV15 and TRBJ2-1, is DAMVIQNPRYQVTQFGKPVTLSCSQTLNHNVMYWYQQKSSQAPKLLFHYYDKDFNNEADTPDNFQSRRPNTSFCFLDIRSPGLGDTAMYLCATSTKTYNEQFFGPGTRLTVL.

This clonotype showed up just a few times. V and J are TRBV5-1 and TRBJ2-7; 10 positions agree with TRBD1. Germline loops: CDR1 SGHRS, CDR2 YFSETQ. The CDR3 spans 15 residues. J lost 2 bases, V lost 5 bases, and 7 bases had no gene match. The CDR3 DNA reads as TGCGCCAGCAGACCCGGACAGGGGGGAACCTACGAGCAGTACTTC. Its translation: CASRPGQGGTYEQYF.

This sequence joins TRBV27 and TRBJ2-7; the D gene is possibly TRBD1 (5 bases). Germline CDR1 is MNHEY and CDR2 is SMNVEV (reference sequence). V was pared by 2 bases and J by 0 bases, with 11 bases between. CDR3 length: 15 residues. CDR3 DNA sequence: TGTGCCAGCAGTTTAAACAGGCCCAGCTCCTACGAGCAGTACTTC. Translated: CASSLNRPSSYEQYF.

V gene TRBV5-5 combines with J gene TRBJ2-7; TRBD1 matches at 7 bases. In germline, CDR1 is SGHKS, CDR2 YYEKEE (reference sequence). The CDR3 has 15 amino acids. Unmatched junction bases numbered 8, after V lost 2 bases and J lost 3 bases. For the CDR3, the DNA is TGTGCCAGCAGCTTTTTCATCGGGACAGACTACGAGCAGTACTTC. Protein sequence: CASSFFIGTDYEQYF.

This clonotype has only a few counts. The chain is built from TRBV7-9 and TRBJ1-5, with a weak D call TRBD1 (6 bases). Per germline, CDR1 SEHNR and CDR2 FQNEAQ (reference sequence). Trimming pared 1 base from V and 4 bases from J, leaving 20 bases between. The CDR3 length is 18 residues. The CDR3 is CASSLDGDRRYENQPQHF. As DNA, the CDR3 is TGTGCCAGCAGCTTAGACGGCGACAGGCGTTACGAAAATCAGCCCCAGCATTTT.

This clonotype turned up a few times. The CDR3 loop reads CASRKRGGKETQYF. Written as DNA, the CDR3 is TGTGCCAGCAGAAAGCGGGGGGGTAAAGAGACCCAGTACTTC. The gene calls are TRBV13 and TRBJ2-5, with 10 bases that match TRBD2. This CDR3 contains 14 residues. V gave up 6 bases and J gave up 3 bases; unmatched junction bases: 4. Germline V CDR1 and CDR2: PRHDT, FYEKMQ (reference sequence). The whole variable domain, remainder taken from reference TRBV13 and TRBJ2-5, is AAGVIQSPRHLIKEKRETATLKCYPIPRHDTVYWYQQGPGQDPQFLISFYEKMQSDKGSIPDRFSAQQFSDYHSELNMSSLELGDSALYFCASRKRGGKETQYFGPGTRLLVL.

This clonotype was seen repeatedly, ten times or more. The CDR3: CRPDRGTEAFF. The CDR3, as DNA: TGCAGGCCGGACAGGGGCACTGAAGCTTTCTTT. The chain links TRBV20-1 to TRBJ1-1, with 9 bases aligning to TRBD1. This CDR3 region has 11 residues. The germline gives CDR1 DFQATT, CDR2 SNEGSKA (reference sequence).

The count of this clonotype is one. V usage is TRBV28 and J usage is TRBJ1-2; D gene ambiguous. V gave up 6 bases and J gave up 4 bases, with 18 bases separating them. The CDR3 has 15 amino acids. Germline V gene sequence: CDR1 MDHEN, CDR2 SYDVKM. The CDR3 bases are TGTGCCAGCAGACCTCAGTCGGGTTTTAGCTATGGCTACACCTTC. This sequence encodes CASRPQSGFSYGYTF.

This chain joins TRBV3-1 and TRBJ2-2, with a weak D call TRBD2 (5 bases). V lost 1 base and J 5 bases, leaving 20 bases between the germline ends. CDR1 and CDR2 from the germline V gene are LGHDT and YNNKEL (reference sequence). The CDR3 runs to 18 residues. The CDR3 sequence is CASSQGQERNGVTGELFF. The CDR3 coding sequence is TGTGCCAGCAGCCAAGGTCAAGAGAGGAACGGGGTTACCGGGGAGCTGTTTTTT.

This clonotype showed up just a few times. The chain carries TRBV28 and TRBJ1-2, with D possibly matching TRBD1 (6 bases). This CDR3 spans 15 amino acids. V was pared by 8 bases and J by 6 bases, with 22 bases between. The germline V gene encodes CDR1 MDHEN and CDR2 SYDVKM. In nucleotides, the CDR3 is TGTGCCAGCCGGATTGGGGGGCGCCGAGGGGATGGCTACACCTTC. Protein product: CASRIGGRRGDGYTF.

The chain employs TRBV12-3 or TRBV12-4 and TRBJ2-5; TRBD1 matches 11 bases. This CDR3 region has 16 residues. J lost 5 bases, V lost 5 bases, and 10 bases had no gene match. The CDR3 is CASSPSGQGARETQYF. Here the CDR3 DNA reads TGTGCCAGCAGTCCCTCAGGACAGGGGGCAAGGGAGACCCAGTACTTC.

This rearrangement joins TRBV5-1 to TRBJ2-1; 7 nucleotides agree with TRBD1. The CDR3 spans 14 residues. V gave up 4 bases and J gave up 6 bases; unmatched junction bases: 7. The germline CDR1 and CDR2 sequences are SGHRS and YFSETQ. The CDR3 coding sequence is TGCGCCAGCAGCGGAACCGGGACAGTCAATGAGCAGTTCTTC. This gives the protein CASSGTGTVNEQFF.

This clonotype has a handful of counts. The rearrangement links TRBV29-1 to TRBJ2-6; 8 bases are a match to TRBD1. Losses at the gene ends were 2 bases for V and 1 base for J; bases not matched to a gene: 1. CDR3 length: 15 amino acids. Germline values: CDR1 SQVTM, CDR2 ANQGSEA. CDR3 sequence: CSVERTGSGANVLTF. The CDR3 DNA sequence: TGCAGCGTTGAACGGACAGGGTCTGGGGCCAACGTCCTGACTTTC.

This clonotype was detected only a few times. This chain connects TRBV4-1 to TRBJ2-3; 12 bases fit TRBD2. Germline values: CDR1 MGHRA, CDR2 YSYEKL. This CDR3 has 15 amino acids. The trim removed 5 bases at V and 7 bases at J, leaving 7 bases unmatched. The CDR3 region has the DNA TGCGCCAGCAGCGCCCGGACTAGCGGGGCGAATACGCAGTATTTT. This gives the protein CASSARTSGANTQYF.

As DNA, the CDR3 is TGCAGCGTTGACTCTCAAGAGACCCAGTACTTC. Its translation is CSVDSQETQYF. The chain uses TRBV29-1 and TRBJ2-5; D is uncertain. This CDR3 region has 11 residues. Germline assignment: CDR1 SQVTM and CDR2 ANQGSEA. The ends were cut back, 3 bases at V and 2 bases at J, with 4 bases in the middle. Based on the CDR3 plus reference TRBV29-1 and TRBJ2-5, the full variable domain is SAVISQKPSRDICQRGTSLTIQCQVDSQVTMMFWYRQQPGQSLTLIATANQGSEATYESGFVIDKFPISRPNLTFSTLTVSNMSPEDSSIYLCSVDSQETQYFGPGTRLLVL.

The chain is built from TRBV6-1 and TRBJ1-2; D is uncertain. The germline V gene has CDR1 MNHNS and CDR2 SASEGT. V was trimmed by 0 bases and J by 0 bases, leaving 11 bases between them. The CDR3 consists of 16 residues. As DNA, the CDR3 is TGTGCCAGCAGTGAAGCAATCTCAATAGCTAACTATGGCTACACCTTC. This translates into CASSEAISIANYGYTF.

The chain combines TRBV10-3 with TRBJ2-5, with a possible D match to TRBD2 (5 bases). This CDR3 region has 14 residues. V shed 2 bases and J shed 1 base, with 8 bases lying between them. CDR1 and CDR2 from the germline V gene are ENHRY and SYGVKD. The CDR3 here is CAISERGPQETQYF. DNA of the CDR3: TGTGCCATCAGTGAGCGGGGTCCCCAAGAGACCCAGTACTTC.

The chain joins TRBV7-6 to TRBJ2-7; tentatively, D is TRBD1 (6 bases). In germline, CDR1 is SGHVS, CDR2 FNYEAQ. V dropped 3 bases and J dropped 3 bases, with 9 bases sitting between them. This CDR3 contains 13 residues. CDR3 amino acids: CASSLHRDYEQYF. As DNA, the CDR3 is TGTGCCAGCAGCTTGCACAGGGACTACGAGCAGTACTTC.

DNA of the CDR3: TGTGCCAGCAGCTCACAAGTGGTCGGTGGGGCTGAAGCTTTCTTT. Translated: CASSSQVVGGAEAFF. The chain recombines TRBV7-2 with TRBJ1-1; D not resolved. CDR1 is SGHTA and CDR2 is FQGNSA in the germline V gene. V lost 4 bases, J lost 6 bases, and 18 bases lay in between. The CDR3 has 15 residues.

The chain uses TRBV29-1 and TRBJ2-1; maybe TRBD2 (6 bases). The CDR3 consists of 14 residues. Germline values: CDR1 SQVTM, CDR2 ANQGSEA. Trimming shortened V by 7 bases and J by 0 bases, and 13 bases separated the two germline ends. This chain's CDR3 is CSATPGSSYNEQFF. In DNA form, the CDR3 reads TGCAGCGCAACTCCCGGGAGCTCCTACAATGAGCAGTTCTTC.

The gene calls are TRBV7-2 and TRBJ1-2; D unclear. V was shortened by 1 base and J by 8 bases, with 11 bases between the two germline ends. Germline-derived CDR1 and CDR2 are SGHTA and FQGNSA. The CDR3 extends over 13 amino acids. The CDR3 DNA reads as TGTGCCAGCAGCTTAGTAGGGTTATGGGGCTACACCTTC. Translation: CASSLVGLWGYTF.

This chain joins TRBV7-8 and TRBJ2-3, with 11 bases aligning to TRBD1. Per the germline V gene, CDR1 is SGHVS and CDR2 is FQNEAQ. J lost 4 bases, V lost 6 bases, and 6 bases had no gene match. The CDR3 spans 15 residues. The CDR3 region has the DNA TGTGCCAGCAGTCGCGGACAGGGGGCGGCAGATACGCAGTATTTT. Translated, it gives CASSRGQGAADTQYF.

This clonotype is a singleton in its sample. CDR3 residues: CNGDREGRKGAFF. Written as DNA, the CDR3 is TGCAACGGGGACAGGGAGGGTAGGAAGGGAGCTTTCTTT. The rearrangement uses TRBV29-1 and TRBJ1-1; 9 nucleotides agree with TRBD1. Germline V CDR1 and CDR2: SQVTM, ANQGSEA. This CDR3 is 13 amino acids long.

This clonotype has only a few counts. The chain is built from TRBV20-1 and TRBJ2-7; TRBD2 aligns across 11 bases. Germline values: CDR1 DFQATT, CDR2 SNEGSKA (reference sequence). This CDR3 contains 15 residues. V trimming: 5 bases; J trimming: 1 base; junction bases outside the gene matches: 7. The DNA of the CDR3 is TGCAGTGCTCCTAAAGGGACTAGCGGTTCCTACGAGCAGTACTTC. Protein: CSAPKGTSGSYEQYF.

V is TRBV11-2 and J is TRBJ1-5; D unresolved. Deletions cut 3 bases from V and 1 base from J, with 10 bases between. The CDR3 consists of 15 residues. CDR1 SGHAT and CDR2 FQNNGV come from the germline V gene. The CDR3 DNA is TGTGCCAGCAGCTTTAACACAGAGAGCAATCAGCCCCAGCATTTT. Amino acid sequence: CASSFNTESNQPQHF.

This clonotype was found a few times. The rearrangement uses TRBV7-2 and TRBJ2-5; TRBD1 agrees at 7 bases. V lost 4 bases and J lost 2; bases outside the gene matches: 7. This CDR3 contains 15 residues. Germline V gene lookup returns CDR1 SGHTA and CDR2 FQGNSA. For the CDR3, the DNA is TGTGCCAGCAGCTACTACAGGGGCGGGCAAGAGACCCAGTACTTC. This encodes CASSYYRGGQETQYF.

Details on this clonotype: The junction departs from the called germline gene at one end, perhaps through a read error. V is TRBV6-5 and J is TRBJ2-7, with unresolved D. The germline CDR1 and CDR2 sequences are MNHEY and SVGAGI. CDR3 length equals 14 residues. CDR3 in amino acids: CARSTVSASYEQYF. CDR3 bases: TGTGCCCGCAGCACAGTGTCCGCCTCCTACGAGCAGTACTTC.

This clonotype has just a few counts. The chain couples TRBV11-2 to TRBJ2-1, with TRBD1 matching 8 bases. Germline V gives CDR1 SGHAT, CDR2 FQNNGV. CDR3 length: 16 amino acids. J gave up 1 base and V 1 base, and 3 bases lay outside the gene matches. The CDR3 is CASSLVRTGSYNEQFF. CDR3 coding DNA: TGTGCCAGCAGCTTAGTACGGACAGGGTCCTACAATGAGCAGTTCTTC.

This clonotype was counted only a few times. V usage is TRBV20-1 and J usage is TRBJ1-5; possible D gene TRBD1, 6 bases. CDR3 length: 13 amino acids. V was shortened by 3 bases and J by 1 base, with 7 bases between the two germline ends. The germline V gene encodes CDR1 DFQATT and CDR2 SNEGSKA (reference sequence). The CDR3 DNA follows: TGCAGTGCTAGGGGACACAGCAATCAGCCCCAGCATTTT. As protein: CSARGHSNQPQHF.

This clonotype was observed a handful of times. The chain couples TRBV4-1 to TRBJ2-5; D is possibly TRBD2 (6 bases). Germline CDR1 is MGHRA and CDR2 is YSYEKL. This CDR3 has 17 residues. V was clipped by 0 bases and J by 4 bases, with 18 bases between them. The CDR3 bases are TGCGCCAGCAGCCAAGAGAGGGGACGTCGGGGGACAGAGACCCAGTACTTC. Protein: CASSQERGRRGTETQYF.